This T cell receptor (beta chain) was recovered during a study of shared clonotypes between healthy human individuals. In this sample, this clone turned up once. The antigen is unknown. The naive CD8 population came from CD45RO-negative cells selected for CCR7, without terminally differentiated effector memory CD45RA+ cells. Donors had no recently reported acute infections or vaccinations and were HIV-negative. With V trimmed by 6 bases and J by 4 bases, 11 bases remained unmatched. Germline CDR1 MNHEY, CDR2 SMNVEV (reference sequence). The CDR3 has 16 residues. The study's findings and limits: On the whole, naive subsets had larger estimated richness than memory subsets had.

Generated by immunoSEQ multiplex PCR, the TCRdb table keeps only in-frame clones and is missing some. The sample gives about 2,200,000 clones, more than 85% of which show up once; over 1.5% is in the top ten. This receptor was taken from a man between 18 and 35 years old in good health. Some clones in this sample may be carry-over from other donors' samples. The V and J genes are TRBV27 and TRBJ2-7; 11 nucleotides match TRBD2. Material for sequencing was naive CD8+ T cells from PBMCs. The DNA of the CDR3 is TGTGCCAGCAGCCCCGTGGGACTAGCGGACTTTTACGAGCAGTACTTC. It is translated as CASSPVGLADFYEQYF.